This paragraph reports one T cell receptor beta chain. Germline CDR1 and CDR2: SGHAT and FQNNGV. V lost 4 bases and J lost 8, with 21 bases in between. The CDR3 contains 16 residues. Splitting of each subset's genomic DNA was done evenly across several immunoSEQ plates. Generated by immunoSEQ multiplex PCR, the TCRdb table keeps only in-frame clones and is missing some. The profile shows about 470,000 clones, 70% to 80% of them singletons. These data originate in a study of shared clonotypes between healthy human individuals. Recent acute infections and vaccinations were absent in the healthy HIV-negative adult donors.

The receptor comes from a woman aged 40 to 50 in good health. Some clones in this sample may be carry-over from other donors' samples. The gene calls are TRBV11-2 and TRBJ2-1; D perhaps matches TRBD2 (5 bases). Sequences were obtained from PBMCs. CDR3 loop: CASSSLGLLGPYEQFF. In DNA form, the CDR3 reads TGTGCCAGCAGCTCCCTTGGACTTCTTGGCCCGTATGAGCAGTTCTTC.